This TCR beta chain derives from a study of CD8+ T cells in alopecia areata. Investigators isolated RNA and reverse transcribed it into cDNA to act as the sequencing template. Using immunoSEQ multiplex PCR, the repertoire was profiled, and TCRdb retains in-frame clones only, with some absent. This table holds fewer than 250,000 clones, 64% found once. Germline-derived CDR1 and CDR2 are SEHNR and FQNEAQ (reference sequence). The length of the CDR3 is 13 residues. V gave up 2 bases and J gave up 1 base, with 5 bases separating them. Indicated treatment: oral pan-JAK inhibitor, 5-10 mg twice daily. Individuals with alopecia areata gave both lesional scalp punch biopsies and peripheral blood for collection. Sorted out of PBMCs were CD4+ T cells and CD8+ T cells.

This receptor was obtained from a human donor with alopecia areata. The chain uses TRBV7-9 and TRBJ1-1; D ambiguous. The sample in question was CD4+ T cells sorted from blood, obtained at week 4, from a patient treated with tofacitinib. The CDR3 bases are TGTGCCAGCAGCTTACCAGGGAACACTGAAGCTTTCTTT. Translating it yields CASSLPGNTEAFF.